This TCR beta chain was recorded in a study of cytomegalovirus exposure and HLA in healthy donors. The V gene's germline CDR1 is SGHVS and CDR2 FNYEAQ. The CDR3 runs to 15 residues. V shed 0 bases and J shed 13 bases, with 18 bases lying between them. The PCR had 60 Vbeta and 13 Jbeta primers. The data were produced by immunoSEQ multiplex PCR, yet TCRdb's version contains in-frame clones alone and is incomplete. The sample contains 160,000 or so clones, about 72% of which appear only once. The chain uses TRBV7-6 and TRBJ1-4; unclear D gene. The sequenced sample was PBMCs. This sequence originates from a human donor in good health. CDR3 bases: TGTGCCAGCAGCTTAGCCATTGGGGAGGCGACCGGACTGTTTTTT. The encoded protein is CASSLAIGEATGLFF.